This T cell receptor (beta chain) was found in a study of cytomegalovirus exposure and HLA in healthy donors. Study findings and constraints: A later analysis found most CMV-associated TCR beta chains apparently HLA-restricted. Later analysis placed DRB1 highest and HLA-C lowest in TCR association rates, which differed by HLA locus.

The study ran its PCR with 60 Vbeta and 13 Jbeta primers. Data came from immunoSEQ multiplex PCR; TCRdb stores just in-frame clones and leaves some out. The sample lists 200,000 to 250,000 clones, around 85% occurring once. Regarding this clone: The antigen remains unidentified.

The germline V gene encodes CDR1 KGHSH and CDR2 LQKENI. The CDR3 runs 14 residues. J lost 4 bases, V lost 3 bases, and 6 bases had no gene match. Sequenced sample: PBMCs. The clonotype was recovered from a human donor in good health. The rearrangement uses TRBV18 and TRBJ2-7, with TRBD1 matching over 7 bases. This CDR3 reads CASSPRDRSYEQYF. CDR3 bases: TGTGCCAGCTCACCTCGGGACAGAAGTTACGAGCAGTACTTC.